The T cell receptor beta chain under discussion was sequenced for a study of blood T cells in healthy people across ages (dated by TCRdb to 2015 to 2017). Concerning the study at large: Template switching captured roughly one uniquely barcoded TCR beta cDNA molecule per two T cells in model experiments. The study measured age-related changes in TCR beta repertoire diversity using deep sequencing normalized with unique cDNA molecular identifiers. The donors were split into four age groups: young (average 16 years), middle-aged (more than 35), aged (around 67) and long-lived (approximately 80). Donors of different ages were randomly distributed across sequencing lanes to avoid experimental bias. The study analyzed two additional independent replicas of 1 million unique cDNA reads from the same blood draw for two donors, one aged 18 to 29 and one aged 80 or older. The research as a whole found: Estimates of total diversity based on one million sequenced T cells were regarded as lower bounds and as underestimates. The long-lived group showed more naive CD4+ T cells, fewer expanded clones and increased TCR diversity than the aged group, suggesting age selection. Because profiling used bulk unsorted PBMCs, naive and antigen-experienced compartments could not be compared conclusively. As age increased, observed TCR beta diversity per million T cells dropped in a roughly linear way, and a significant reduction was already evident by age around 41. There was a strong correlation between observed TCR beta diversity and the percentage of naive T cells measured by flow cytometry. Because donor CMV infection status was unknown, age-related changes in expanded clonotypes were potentially confounded.

Library preparation was by 5' RACE. Sequenced on an Illumina HiSeq 2500. A second PCR of roughly 6 to 11 cycles was run with a J-beta primer mix and a sample-barcoded 5' primer. A template-switch 5' adaptor carrying 12 random nucleotides introduced a unique molecular identifier onto each TCR beta cDNA molecule. Each sample yielded at least 3 million CDR3-containing paired-end reads. First-strand cDNA synthesis was performed from all RNA using the Mint cDNA synthesis kit, with priming by a TRBC-specific oligonucleotide. Following uracil-DNA glycosylase treatment, a first 18-cycle PCR with universal primers M1SS and BC2_uni_R was performed on all cDNA. Regarding the original processing steps: Each sample was normalized by randomly selecting 1 million high-quality reads, each carrying a distinct molecular identifier. Instead of being binned into consensus sequences, reads that shared molecular identifiers were thrown out. MiTCR, run with a Q25 quality threshold and the strictest error-elimination algorithm, handled CDR3 identification, clonotype clustering and error correction. A nonparametric unseen species model using Euler transformation provided a lower-bound estimate of total TCR beta diversity. TCRdb reanalyzed the raw reads on its own, using fastp at Q25 for trimming and MiXCR for clone calling, and kept in-frame beta chains. Entries that share a CDR3 protein sequence are merged under the most common genes and DNA. TCRdb, rather than the study authors, made the V and J calls. This sample lists about a million distinct CDR3 sequences; about two fifths were detected once. Of the sample, 10% to 15% is held by the ten largest clones.

Donors were 39 systemically healthy Caucasian individuals from Russia aged roughly 6 to 90 years. Roughly 10 milliliters of peripheral blood were collected from each donor into EDTA-treated Vacutainer tubes. Ficoll-Paque density-gradient centrifugation was used to isolate PBMCs, with at least 7 million obtained per sample. Trizol reagent was used to extract total RNA from PBMCs, with at least 5.5 micrograms per sample. For every donor, an aliquot of PBMCs went through flow cytometry to measure the percentages of naive CD45RAhigh/CD27high T cells. CDR1 and CDR2 were assigned from the germline V gene as SGHTA and FQGNSA. The V and J ends are trimmed by 7 bases and 1 base, leaving 10 bases between them. The CDR3 covers 13 residues, taking in both the cysteine and the phenylalanine. Kept here is only the CDR3 DNA, which spans 39 bases and is read in frame from base 1. Comments on this clonotype: The antigen it binds to is not known. Per-base quality was not reported, and no clone a single base away is much larger than it.

Sequencing used blood. The clonotype originates from a man between 18 and 29 years old in good health. Rearrangement joined TRBV7-2 to TRBJ1-2; no D gene can be assigned with confidence. The CDR3 here reads CASTNTVNYGYTF. The bases read TGTGCCAGCACCAATACTGTTAACTATGGCTACACCTTC. Joined to the reference TRBV7-2 and TRBJ1-2 proteins, this CDR3 gives the full variable domain: GAGVSQSPSNKVTEKGKDVELRCDPISGHTALYWYRQSLGQGLEFLIYFQGNSAPDKSGLPSDRFSAERTGGSVSTLTIQRTQQEDSAVYLCASTNTVNYGYTFGSGTRLTVV.